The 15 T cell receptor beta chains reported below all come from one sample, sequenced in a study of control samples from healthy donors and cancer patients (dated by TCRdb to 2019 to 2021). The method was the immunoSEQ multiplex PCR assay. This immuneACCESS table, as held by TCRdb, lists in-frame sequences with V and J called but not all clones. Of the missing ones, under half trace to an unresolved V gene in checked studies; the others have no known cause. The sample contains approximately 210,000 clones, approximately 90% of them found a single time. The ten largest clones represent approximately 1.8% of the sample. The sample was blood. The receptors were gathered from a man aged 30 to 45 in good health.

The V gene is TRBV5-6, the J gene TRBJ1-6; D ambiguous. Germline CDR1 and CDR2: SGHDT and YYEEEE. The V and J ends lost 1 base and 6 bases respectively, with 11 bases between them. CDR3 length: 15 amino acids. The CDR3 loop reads CASSLFSALNSPLHF. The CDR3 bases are TGTGCCAGCAGCTTGTTCTCAGCCCTTAATTCACCCCTCCACTTT.

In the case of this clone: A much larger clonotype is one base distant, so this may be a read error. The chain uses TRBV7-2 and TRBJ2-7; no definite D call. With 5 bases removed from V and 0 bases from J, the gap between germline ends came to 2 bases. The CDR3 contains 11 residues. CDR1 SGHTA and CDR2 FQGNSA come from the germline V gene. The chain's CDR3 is CASSDSYEQYF. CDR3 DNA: TGTGCCAGCAGCGACTCCTACGAGCAGTACTTC. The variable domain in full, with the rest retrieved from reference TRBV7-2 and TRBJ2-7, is GAGVSQSPSNKVTEKGKDVELRCDPISGHTALYWYRQSLGQGLEFLIYFQGNSAPDKSGLPSDRFSAERTGGSVSTLTIQRTQQEDSAVYLCASSDSYEQYFGPGTRLTVT.

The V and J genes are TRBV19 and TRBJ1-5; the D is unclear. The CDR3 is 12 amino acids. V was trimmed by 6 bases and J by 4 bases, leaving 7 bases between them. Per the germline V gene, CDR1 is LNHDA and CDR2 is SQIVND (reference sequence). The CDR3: CASREVNQPQHF. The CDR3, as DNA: TGTGCCAGTAGGGAAGTAAATCAGCCCCAGCATTTT.

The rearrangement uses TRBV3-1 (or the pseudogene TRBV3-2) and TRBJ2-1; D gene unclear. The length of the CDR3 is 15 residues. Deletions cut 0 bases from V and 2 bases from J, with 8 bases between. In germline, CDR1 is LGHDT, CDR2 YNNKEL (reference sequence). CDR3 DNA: TGTGCCAGCAGCCAAGATCTTCTCCCCTACAATGAGCAGTTCTTC. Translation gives CASSQDLLPYNEQFF.

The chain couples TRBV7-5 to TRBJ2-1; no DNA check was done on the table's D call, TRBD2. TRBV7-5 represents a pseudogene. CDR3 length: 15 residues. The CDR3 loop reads CVRSFRRGRVNEQFF. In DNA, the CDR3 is TGTGTCAGAAGCTTCCGGAGGGGGAGGGTCAATGAGCAGTTCTTC.

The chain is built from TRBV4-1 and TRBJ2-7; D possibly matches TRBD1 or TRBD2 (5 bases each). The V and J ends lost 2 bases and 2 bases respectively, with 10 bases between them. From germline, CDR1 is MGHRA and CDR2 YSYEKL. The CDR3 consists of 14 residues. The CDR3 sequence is CASSQLPGPYEQYF. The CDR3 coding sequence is TGCGCCAGCAGCCAACTGCCGGGACCCTACGAGCAGTACTTC.

As DNA, the CDR3 is TGCGCCAGCAGCTTGGCGAGTAGTAGCACTGAAGCTTTCTTT. Protein product: CASSLASSSTEAFF. The V and J genes are TRBV5-1 and TRBJ1-1, with D uncertain. Deletions cut 0 bases from V and 4 bases from J, with 10 bases between. Germline-derived CDR1 and CDR2 are SGHRS and YFSETQ. CDR3 length equals 14 residues.

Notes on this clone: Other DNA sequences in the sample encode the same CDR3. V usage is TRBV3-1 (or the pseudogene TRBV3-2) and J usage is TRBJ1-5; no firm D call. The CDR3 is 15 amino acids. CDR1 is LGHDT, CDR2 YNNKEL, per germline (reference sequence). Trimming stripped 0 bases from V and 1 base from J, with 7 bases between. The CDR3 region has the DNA TGTGCCAGCAGCCAAGATAGGCGGAGCAATCAGCCCCAGCATTTT. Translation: CASSQDRRSNQPQHF.

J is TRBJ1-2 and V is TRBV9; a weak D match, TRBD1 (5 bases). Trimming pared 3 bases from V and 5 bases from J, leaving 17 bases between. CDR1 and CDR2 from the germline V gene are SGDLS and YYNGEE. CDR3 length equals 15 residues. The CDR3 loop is CASSAQGYGYYGYTF. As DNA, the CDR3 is TGTGCCAGCAGCGCTCAGGGTTATGGTTATTATGGCTACACCTTC.

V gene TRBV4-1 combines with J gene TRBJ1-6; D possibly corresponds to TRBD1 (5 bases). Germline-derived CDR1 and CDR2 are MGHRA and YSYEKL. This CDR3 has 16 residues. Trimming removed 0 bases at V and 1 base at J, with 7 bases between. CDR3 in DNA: TGCGCCAGCAGCCAAGATGGGGGTTCCTATAATTCACCCCTCCACTTT. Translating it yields CASSQDGGSYNSPLHF.

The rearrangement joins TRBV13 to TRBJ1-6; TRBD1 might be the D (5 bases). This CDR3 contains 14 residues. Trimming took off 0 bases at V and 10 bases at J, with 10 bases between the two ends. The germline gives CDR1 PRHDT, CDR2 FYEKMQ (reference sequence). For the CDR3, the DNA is TGTGCCAGCAGCTTAGGAATGGGGGAGTCACCCCTCCACTTT. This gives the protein CASSLGMGESPLHF. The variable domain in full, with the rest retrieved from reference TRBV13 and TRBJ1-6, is AAGVIQSPRHLIKEKRETATLKCYPIPRHDTVYWYQQGPGQDPQFLISFYEKMQSDKGSIPDRFSAQQFSDYHSELNMSSLELGDSALYFCASSLGMGESPLHFGNGTRLTVT.

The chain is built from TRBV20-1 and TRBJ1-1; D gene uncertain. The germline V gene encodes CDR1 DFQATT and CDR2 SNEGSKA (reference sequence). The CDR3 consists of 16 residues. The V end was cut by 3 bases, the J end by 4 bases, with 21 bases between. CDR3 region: CSASSNKLPGSTEAFF. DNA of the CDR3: TGCAGTGCTAGTTCGAACAAACTCCCCGGGAGCACTGAAGCTTTCTTT.

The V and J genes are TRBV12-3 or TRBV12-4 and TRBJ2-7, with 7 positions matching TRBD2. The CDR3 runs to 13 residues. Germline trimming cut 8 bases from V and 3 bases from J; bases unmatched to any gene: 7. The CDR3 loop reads CASHGSSGYEQYF. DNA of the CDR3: TGTGCCAGCCATGGTTCTAGCGGCTACGAGCAGTACTTC.

CDR3: CASINGDPGAYGYTF. In DNA, the CDR3 is TGTGCCAGCATCAATGGGGACCCTGGGGCCTATGGCTACACCTTC. The chain has TRBV6-5 and TRBJ1-2, with TRBD1 as a possible D gene (5 bases). V was shortened by 7 bases and J by 4 bases, with 19 bases between the two germline ends. The germline CDR1 and CDR2 sequences are MNHEY and SVGAGI. The CDR3 length is 15 residues.

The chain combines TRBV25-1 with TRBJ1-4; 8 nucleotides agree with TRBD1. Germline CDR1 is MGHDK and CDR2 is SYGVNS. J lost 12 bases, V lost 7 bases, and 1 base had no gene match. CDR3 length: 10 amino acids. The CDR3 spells CASKDRELFF. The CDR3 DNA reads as TGTGCCAGCAAGGACAGGGAACTGTTTTTT.